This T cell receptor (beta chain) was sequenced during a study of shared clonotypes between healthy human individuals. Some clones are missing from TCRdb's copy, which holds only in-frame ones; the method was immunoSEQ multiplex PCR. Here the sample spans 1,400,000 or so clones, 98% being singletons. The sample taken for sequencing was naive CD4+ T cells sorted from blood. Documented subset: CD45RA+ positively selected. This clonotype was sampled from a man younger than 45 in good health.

CDR3 sequence reads: CASSFSFPGANVLTF. The CDR3, as DNA: TGTGCCAGCAGCTTCTCGTTTCCCGGGGCCAACGTCCTGACTTTC. The rearrangement joins TRBV5-8 to TRBJ2-6; no reliable D call. Deletions cut 2 bases from V and 4 bases from J, with 10 bases between. The CDR3 is made up of 15 amino acids. In germline, CDR1 is SGHTS, CDR2 YDEGEE.